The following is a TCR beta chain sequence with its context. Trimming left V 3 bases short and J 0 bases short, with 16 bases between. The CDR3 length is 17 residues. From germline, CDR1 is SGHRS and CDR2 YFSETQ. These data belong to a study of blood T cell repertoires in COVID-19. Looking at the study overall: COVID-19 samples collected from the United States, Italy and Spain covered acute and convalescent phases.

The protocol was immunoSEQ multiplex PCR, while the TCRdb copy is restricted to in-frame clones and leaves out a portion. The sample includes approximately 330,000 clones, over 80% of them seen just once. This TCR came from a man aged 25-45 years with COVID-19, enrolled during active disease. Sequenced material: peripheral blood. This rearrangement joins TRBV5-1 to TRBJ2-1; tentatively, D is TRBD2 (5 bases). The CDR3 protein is CASSSPIVGGSYNEQFF. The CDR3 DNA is TGCGCCAGCAGCTCCCCTATCGTCGGAGGCTCCTACAATGAGCAGTTCTTC.